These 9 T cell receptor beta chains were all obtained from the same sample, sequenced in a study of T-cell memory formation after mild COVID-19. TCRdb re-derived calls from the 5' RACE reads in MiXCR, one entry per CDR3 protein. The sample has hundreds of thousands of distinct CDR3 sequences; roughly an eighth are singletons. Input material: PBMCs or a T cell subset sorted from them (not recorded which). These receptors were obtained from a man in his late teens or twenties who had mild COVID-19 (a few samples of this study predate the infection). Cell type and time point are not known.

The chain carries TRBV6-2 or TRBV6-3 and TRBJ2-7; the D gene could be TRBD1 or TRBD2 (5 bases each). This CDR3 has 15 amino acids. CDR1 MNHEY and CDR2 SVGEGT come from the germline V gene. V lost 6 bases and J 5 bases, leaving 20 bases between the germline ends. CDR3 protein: CASSFDAGTLHEQYV. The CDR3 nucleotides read TGTGCCAGCAGCTTTGACGCCGGGACGCTCCACGAGCAGTACGTC.

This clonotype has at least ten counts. The CDR3 here is CASSLGLGRVATDTQYF. In nucleotides, the CDR3 is TGTGCCAGCAGCTTAGGCTTGGGCAGGGTGGCAACAGATACGCAGTATTTT. The chain couples TRBV7-2 to TRBJ2-3; TRBD1 is a possible D gene (5 bases). The CDR3 is 17 amino acids. Germline V gives CDR1 SGHTA, CDR2 FQGNSA. V gave up 1 base and J gave up 3 bases, with 17 bases separating them.

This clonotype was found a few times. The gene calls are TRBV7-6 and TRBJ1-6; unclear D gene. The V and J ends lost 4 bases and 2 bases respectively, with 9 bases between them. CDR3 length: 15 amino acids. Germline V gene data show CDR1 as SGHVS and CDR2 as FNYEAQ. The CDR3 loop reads CASSSGRPYNSPLHF. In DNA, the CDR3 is TGTGCCAGCAGCTCGGGCAGGCCCTATAATTCACCCCTCCACTTT.

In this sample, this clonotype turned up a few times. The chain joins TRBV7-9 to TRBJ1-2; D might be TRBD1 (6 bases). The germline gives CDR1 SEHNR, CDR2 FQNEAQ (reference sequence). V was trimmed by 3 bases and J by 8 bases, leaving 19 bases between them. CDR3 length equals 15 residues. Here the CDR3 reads CASSLGRQAAAGYTF. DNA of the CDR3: TGTGCCAGCAGCTTGGGGAGACAGGCCGCCGCCGGCTACACCTTC.

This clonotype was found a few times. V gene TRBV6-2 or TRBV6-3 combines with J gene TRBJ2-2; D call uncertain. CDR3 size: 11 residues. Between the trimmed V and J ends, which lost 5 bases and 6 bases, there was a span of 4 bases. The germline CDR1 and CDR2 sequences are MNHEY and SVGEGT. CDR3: CASSTPGELFF. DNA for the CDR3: TGTGCCAGCAGTACACCCGGGGAGCTGTTTTTT.

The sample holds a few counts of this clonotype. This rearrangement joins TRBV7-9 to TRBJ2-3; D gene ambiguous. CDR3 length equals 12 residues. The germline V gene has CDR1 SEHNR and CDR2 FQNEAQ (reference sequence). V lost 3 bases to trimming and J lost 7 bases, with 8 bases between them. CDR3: CASSFSRHTQYF. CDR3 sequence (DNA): TGTGCCAGCAGCTTTTCCCGCCATACGCAGTATTTT.

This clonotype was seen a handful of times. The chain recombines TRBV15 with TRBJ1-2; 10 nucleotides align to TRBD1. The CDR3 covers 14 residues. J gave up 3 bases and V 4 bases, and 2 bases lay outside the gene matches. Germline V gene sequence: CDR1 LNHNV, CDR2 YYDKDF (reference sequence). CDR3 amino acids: CATSIGTGDYGYTF. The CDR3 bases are TGTGCCACCAGCATCGGGACAGGGGACTATGGCTACACCTTC. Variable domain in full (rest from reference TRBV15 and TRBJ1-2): DAMVIQNPRYQVTQFGKPVTLSCSQTLNHNVMYWYQQKSSQAPKLLFHYYDKDFNNEADTPDNFQSRRPNTSFCFLDIRSPGLGDTAMYLCATSIGTGDYGYTFGSGTRLTVV.

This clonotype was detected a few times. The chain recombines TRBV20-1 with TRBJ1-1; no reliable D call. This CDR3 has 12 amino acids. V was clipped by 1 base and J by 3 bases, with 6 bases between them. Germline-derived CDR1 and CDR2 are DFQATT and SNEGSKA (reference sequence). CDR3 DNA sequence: TGCAGTGCTAGAGCTAGGGACACTGAAGCTTTCTTT. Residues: CSARARDTEAFF.

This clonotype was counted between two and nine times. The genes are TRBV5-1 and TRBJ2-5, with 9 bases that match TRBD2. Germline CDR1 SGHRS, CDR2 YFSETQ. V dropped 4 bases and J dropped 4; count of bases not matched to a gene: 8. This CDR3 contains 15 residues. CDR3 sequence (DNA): TGCGCCAGCAGCGGGGGCGCGGGGGGGCCAGAGACCCAGTACTTC. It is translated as CASSGGAGGPETQYF.